Listed below are T cell receptor beta chains from one sample, sequenced in a study of cytomegalovirus exposure and HLA in healthy donors. This table comes from immunoSEQ multiplex PCR, and its TCRdb copy is limited to in-frame clones, with some not included. The sample lists some 120,000 clones; approximately 82% were seen once. The sample taken for sequencing was PBMCs. These receptors all come from a man younger than 35 in good health and CMV-seropositive. CDR3s include the opening cysteine and the closing phenylalanine or tryptophan. D genes are given only for firm matches. Not all rows give a size; the values are once, few, many and, for expanded clones, a class.

d_call,v_call,j_call,clone_size,cdr3_nt,cdr3_aa
TRBD1,TRBV5-8,TRBJ2-7,NA,TGTGCCAGCAGCCGACGTTCTGGGACAGAGCGAAGGACCTACGAGCAGTACTTC,CASSRRSGTERRTYEQYF
NA,TRBV2,TRBJ1-2,NA,TGTGCCAGCAGGAGTGAGGGGGGGCTCTACTATGGCTACACCTTC,CASRSEGGLYYGYTF
NA,TRBV7-6,TRBJ2-2,once,TGTGCCAGCAGCTTGGGGGAGGCCGGGGAGCTGTTTTTT,CASSLGEAGELFF
NA,TRBV30,TRBJ1-5,NA,TGTGCCTGGAGTCAGGGGACGGGCAATCAGCCCCAGCATTTT,CAWSQGTGNQPQHF
TRBD2,TRBV4-2,TRBJ2-2,NA,TGTGCCAGCAGCCCCCCGGGAGGGGCAACCGGGGAGCTGTTTTTT,CASSPPGGATGELFF
TRBD2,TRBV7-3,TRBJ2-3,NA,TGTGCCAGCAGCTTCTCACCGATAGCGGGGGTCACAGATACGCAGTATTTT,CASSFSPIAGVTDTQYF
TRBD2,TRBV13,TRBJ2-3,NA,TGTGCCAGCAGGGACCGGGGGGGCACAGATACGCAGTATTTT,CASRDRGGTDTQYF
TRBD2,TRBV9,TRBJ2-1,NA,TGTGCCAGCAGCGTAGAGTGGGGGGGTGATGAGCAGTTCTTC,CASSVEWGGDEQFF
NA,TRBV7-2,TRBJ1-2,once,TGTGCCAGCAGCTTAATAGTTCCTACCTATGGCTACACCTTC,CASSLIVPTYGYTF
TRBD1,TRBV6-1,TRBJ1-2,few,TGTGCCAGCAGTCCCCACAGGGGCCCAGCATATGGCTACACCTTC,CASSPHRGPAYGYTF
NA,TRBV19,TRBJ1-4,NA,TGTGCCAGTAGCACACTGACAGGTGCTAATGAAAAACTGTTTTTT,CASSTLTGANEKLFF
NA,TRBV7-6,TRBJ1-1,NA,TGTGCCAGCAGCCCGGGGAATATGAACACTGAAGCTTTCTTT,CASSPGNMNTEAFF
NA,TRBV28,TRBJ2-2,NA,TGTGCCAGCAGTTTCAGGGGGAACACCGGGGAGCTGTTTTTT,CASSFRGNTGELFF
NA,TRBV5-4,TRBJ1-1,few,TGTGCCAGCAGCTCCAGGGGAATGAACACTGAAGCTTTCTTT,CASSSRGMNTEAFF
NA,TRBV18,TRBJ2-5,few,TGTGCCAGCTCACCCGGGAACGGCCAAGAGACCCAGTACTTC,CASSPGNGQETQYF
NA,TRBV6-5,TRBJ2-1,NA,TGTGCCAGCAGTACTAAGGTAGAGCAGTTCTTC,CASSTKVEQFF
NA,TRBV5-6,TRBJ2-2,NA,TGTGCCAGCAGCTTCACTAGTATCACCGGGGAGCTGTTTTTT,CASSFTSITGELFF